The 25 T cell receptor beta chains below were found in one sample sequenced in a study of technical replicates of blood from a handful of donors. The table came from immunoSEQ multiplex PCR; TCRdb's copy has only in-frame clones and leaves some out. The top ten clones hold roughly 0.33% of a sample with more than 65,000 clones, just under 95% of them seen once. The material sequenced was T cells isolated from PBMCs. These receptors originate from a human donor in good health.

The V call is TRBV30, the J call TRBJ2-1; D perhaps matches TRBD1 (5 bases). Germline CDR1 and CDR2: GTSNPN and SVGIG (reference sequence). V was trimmed by 3 bases and J by 8 bases, leaving 14 bases between them. The CDR3 has 13 residues. CDR3 coding DNA: TGTGCCTGGAGCCGGACAAAGTTCGATGAGCAGTTCTTC. Protein: CAWSRTKFDEQFF.

V and J are TRBV7-2 and TRBJ2-7; 9 bases line up with TRBD2. Germline lookup yields CDR1 SGHTA and CDR2 FQGNSA. The V gene end was trimmed by 5 bases and the J gene end by 5 bases; junction bases not matched to a gene: 16. The CDR3 sequence is 17 residues long. In DNA form, the CDR3 reads TGTGCCAGCAGCCTCCAGCTTCAAGCGGGAGGTTTCCACGAGCAGTACTTC. It is translated as CASSLQLQAGGFHEQYF.

The genes are TRBV28 and TRBJ2-7; D may be TRBD2 (5 bases). The CDR3 loop spans 14 amino acids. The germline V gene encodes CDR1 MDHEN and CDR2 SYDVKM. The ends were cut back, 5 bases at V and 1 base at J, with 12 bases in the middle. CDR3 sequence reads: CASSPSGNSYEQYF. CDR3 DNA: TGTGCCAGCAGTCCTTCGGGGAATTCCTACGAGCAGTACTTC. The complete variable domain, with remaining parts taken from reference TRBV28 and TRBJ2-7, reads DVKVTQSSRYLVKRTGEKVFLECVQDMDHENMFWYRQDPGLGLRLIYFSYDVKMKEKGDIPEGYSVSREKKERFSLILESASTNQTSMYLCASSPSGNSYEQYFGPGTRLTVT.

This rearrangement joins TRBV4-1 to TRBJ1-2; the D gene is possibly TRBD1 (5 bases). CDR3 size: 17 residues. V dropped 1 base and J dropped 4 bases, with 19 bases sitting between them. CDR1 and CDR2 from the germline V gene are MGHRA and YSYEKL. This chain's CDR3 is CASSQGGPGPGVYGYTF. In nucleotides, the CDR3 is TGCGCCAGCAGCCAAGGGGGTCCGGGACCGGGGGTCTATGGCTACACCTTC.

The chain combines TRBV4-2 with TRBJ2-1; no definite D call. The V end was cut by 0 bases, the J end by 8 bases, with 11 bases between. CDR3 size: 14 residues. Germline V gene lookup returns CDR1 LGHNA and CDR2 YNFKEQ. CDR3 in DNA: TGTGCCAGCAGCCAAGATCTAGGTGCCGATGAGCAGTTCTTC. The encoded protein is CASSQDLGADEQFF.

V is TRBV11-2 and J is TRBJ2-7; D not certain. CDR3 size: 14 residues. Germline CDR1 is SGHAT and CDR2 is FQNNGV. V lost 2 bases to trimming and J lost 3 bases, with 11 bases between them. CDR3 DNA sequence: TGTGCCAGCAGCTTACAACGACATCTCTACGAGCAGTACTTC. This encodes CASSLQRHLYEQYF.

J is TRBJ1-4 and V is TRBV25-1; TRBD1 matches at 10 bases. J gave up 5 bases and V 4 bases, and 7 bases lay outside the gene matches. The CDR3 covers 16 residues. Germline-derived CDR1 and CDR2 are MGHDK and SYGVNS. The CDR3 loop reads CASSGLKDRGNEKLFF. The DNA of the CDR3 is TGTGCCAGCAGTGGATTGAAGGACAGGGGGAATGAAAAACTGTTTTTT.

The chain carries TRBV18 and TRBJ2-7, with D tentatively TRBD2 (7 bases). Germline-derived CDR1 and CDR2 are KGHSH and LQKENI. CDR3 length equals 17 residues. Trimming cost V 7 bases and J 3 bases, with 25 bases left between them. DNA for the CDR3: TGTGCCAGCTACCGGGACTACAGGGATAGTAGGGGCTACGAGCAGTACTTC. Its protein product is CASYRDYRDSRGYEQYF.

V usage is TRBV30 and J usage is TRBJ2-1, with 9 bases aligning to TRBD2. The junction had 5 bases not matched to a gene; V was cut back by 3 bases and J by 11 bases. This CDR3 has 12 amino acids. Germline assignment: CDR1 GTSNPN and CDR2 SVGIG (reference sequence). CDR3 sequence: CAWRVAGAQQFF. CDR3 coding DNA: TGTGCCTGGAGGGTAGCGGGAGCTCAGCAGTTCTTC. Looking up the rest from reference TRBV30 and TRBJ2-1 gives the full variable domain: SQTIHQWPATLVQPVGSPLSLECTVEGTSNPNLYWYRQAAGRGLQLLFYSVGIGQISSEVPQNLSASRPQDRQFILSSKKLLLSDSGFYLCAWRVAGAQQFFGPGTRLTVL.

The J gene is TRBJ2-7, the V gene TRBV4-1; TRBD2 matches at 9 bases. The germline V gene has CDR1 MGHRA and CDR2 YSYEKL. The junction had 14 bases not matched to a gene; V was cut back by 4 bases and J by 7 bases. This CDR3 has 16 residues. CDR3 sequence (DNA): TGCGCCAGCAGCCCGCAAATCGGAGCGGGGGGCCAGGAGCAGTACTTC. Its protein product is CASSPQIGAGGQEQYF.

The rearrangement joins TRBV5-1 to TRBJ2-7; no definite D call. CDR1 and CDR2 from the germline V gene are SGHRS and YFSETQ. The ends were cut back, 3 bases at V and 7 bases at J, with 17 bases in the middle. The CDR3 is 14 amino acids. CDR3 in DNA: TGCGCCAGCAGCTACGGGTCGAACCTCGGGGAGCAGTACTTC. The encoded protein is CASSYGSNLGEQYF.

This clone was recorded only once. The V and J genes are TRBV9 and TRBJ1-4; D gene ambiguous. The CDR3 has 13 residues. Germline V gene sequence: CDR1 SGDLS, CDR2 YYNGEE. The ends were cut back, 4 bases at V and 8 bases at J, with 12 bases in the middle. Here the CDR3 reads CASSPEGREKLFF. The CDR3 DNA reads TGTGCCAGCAGCCCGGAGGGTCGAGAAAAACTGTTTTTT.

The chain couples TRBV6-1 to TRBJ2-1, with 11 bases identical to TRBD2. The CDR3 runs 14 residues. CDR1 is MNHNS, CDR2 SASEGT, per germline. Unmatched junction bases numbered 3, after V lost 8 bases and J lost 3 bases. The CDR3 region is CASSTSGIYNEQFF. The CDR3 nucleotides are TGTGCCAGCTCGACTAGCGGGATCTACAATGAGCAGTTCTTC.

CDR3 nucleotide sequence: TGTGCCAGCAGCTTAATCCCGGCAGGGGTGGATGGCTACACCTTC. This encodes CASSLIPAGVDGYTF. The chain employs TRBV7-8 and TRBJ1-2, with D possibly being TRBD1 (6 bases). This CDR3 is built from 15 residues. With 2 bases removed from V and 6 bases from J, the gap between germline ends came to 16 bases. Germline-derived CDR1 and CDR2 are SGHVS and FQNEAQ. Using reference TRBV7-8 and TRBJ1-2 for the parts outside the CDR3, the full variable domain is GAGVSQSPRYKVAKRGQDVALRCDPISGHVSLFWYQQALGQGPEFLTYFQNEAQLDKSGLPSDRFFAERPEGSVSTLKIQRTQQEDSAVYLCASSLIPAGVDGYTFGSGTRLTVV.

V usage is TRBV27 and J usage is TRBJ1-1; D remains ambiguous. Per germline, CDR1 MNHEY and CDR2 SMNVEV (reference sequence). The V gene lost 3 bases and the J gene lost 3 bases, with 11 bases spanning the gap. This CDR3 has 14 amino acids. The CDR3 coding sequence is TGTGCCAGCAGTTTCGAGGGAGGTTACACTGAAGCTTTCTTT. Its protein is CASSFEGGYTEAFF.

The CDR3 DNA sequence: TGCGCCAGCAGCCAAGATCGGGACAGGGAGAGGAGCAATCAGCCCCAGCATTTT. The encoded protein is CASSQDRDRERSNQPQHF. The chain combines TRBV4-3 with TRBJ1-5, with 9 positions matching TRBD1. V was clipped by 0 bases and J by 1 base; unmatched bases: 7. In germline, CDR1 is LGHNA, CDR2 YSLEER. The CDR3 spans 18 residues.

This clone was recorded a few times. The chain uses TRBV7-3 and TRBJ2-2; possibly TRBD2 for D (5 bases). Trimming took off 0 bases at V and 6 bases at J, with 5 bases between the two ends. The V gene's germline CDR1 is SGHTA and CDR2 FQGTGA. This CDR3 region has 13 residues. The CDR3 DNA reads TGTGCCAGCAGCTTAACGGGAGCCGGGGAGCTGTTTTTT. It encodes CASSLTGAGELFF.

This sequence joins TRBV4-3 and TRBJ1-2; 7 bases fit TRBD1. The germline gives CDR1 LGHNA, CDR2 YSLEER. V lost 4 bases and J lost 0; bases outside the gene matches: 2. This CDR3 region has 14 residues. The CDR3 loop is CASSPTGSNYGYTF. CDR3 bases: TGCGCCAGCAGCCCGACAGGGTCTAACTATGGCTACACCTTC.

This clone has a single count. The chain couples TRBV2 to TRBJ1-4; D uncertain. Trimming cost V 4 bases and J 8 bases, with 5 bases left between them. The CDR3 runs to 11 residues. Germline V gives CDR1 SNHLY, CDR2 FYNNEI. This chain's CDR3 is CASSAREKLFF. Written as DNA, the CDR3 is TGTGCCAGCAGTGCCAGGGAAAAACTGTTTTTT.

This clone was seen a single time. The chain carries TRBV6-1 and TRBJ2-1, with 8 bases fitting TRBD1. The CDR3 runs 16 residues. With V trimmed by 4 bases and J by 6 bases, 11 bases remained unmatched. Germline V gene data show CDR1 as MNHNS and CDR2 as SASEGT. CDR3 region: CASSAFFQGAFNEQFF. The CDR3 DNA reads as TGTGCCAGCAGTGCCTTTTTCCAGGGGGCCTTCAATGAGCAGTTCTTC.

V usage is TRBV27 and J usage is TRBJ2-7; D possibly corresponds to TRBD2 (6 bases). The length of the CDR3 is 14 residues. The V and J ends lost 2 bases and 2 bases respectively, with 10 bases between them. Germline CDR1 and CDR2: MNHEY and SMNVEV (reference sequence). CDR3 residues: CASSLGGVAYEQYF. The CDR3 DNA reads TGTGCCAGCAGTTTAGGCGGGGTGGCCTACGAGCAGTACTTC.

The V gene is TRBV5-1, the J gene TRBJ2-7; 10 positions agree with TRBD1. J gave up 0 bases and V 4 bases, and 4 bases lay outside the gene matches. The CDR3 contains 15 residues. Germline CDR1 SGHRS, CDR2 YFSETQ. The CDR3 is CASSPGQGSSYEQYF. The CDR3 coding sequence is TGCGCCAGCAGCCCGGGACAGGGGTCCTCCTACGAGCAGTACTTC.

The V call is TRBV5-1, the J call TRBJ2-1; TRBD2 agrees at 7 bases. V dropped 0 bases and J dropped 0; count of bases not matched to a gene: 15. There are 20 residues in the CDR3. Germline CDR1 is SGHRS and CDR2 is YFSETQ. The CDR3 region is CASSLAVLAGDFSSYNEQFF. The CDR3 DNA sequence: TGCGCCAGCAGCTTGGCCGTGTTAGCGGGCGATTTTAGCTCCTACAATGAGCAGTTCTTC.

This clone has a single count. V usage is TRBV19 and J usage is TRBJ1-2, with 9 positions matching TRBD1. V shed 5 bases and J 3 bases; nucleotides not matched to a gene: 10. The CDR3 is made up of 16 amino acids. Germline V gene sequence: CDR1 LNHDA, CDR2 SQIVND (reference sequence). In DNA form, the CDR3 reads TGTGCCAGTAGTCCTCGGACAGGGGAAAGCGACTATGGCTACACCTTC. Its protein is CASSPRTGESDYGYTF.

This clone was seen more than once but under ten times. The V gene is TRBV6-5, the J gene TRBJ1-5, with a possible D match to TRBD1 (6 bases). Trimming cost V 7 bases and J 4 bases, with 17 bases left between them. The CDR3 spans 15 residues. Germline-derived CDR1 and CDR2 are MNHEY and SVGAGI. The CDR3 nucleotides read TGTGCCAGCAAAGGTCAGGGGCTGGGAAATCAGCCCCAGCATTTT. Encoded protein: CASKGQGLGNQPQHF.